The rows below give T cell receptor delta chains drawn from one sample of a study of gamma-delta T cells after stem cell transplantation. TCRdb fed the RT-PCR reads into CATT to redo clone calling. The profile shows about 2,500 delta-chain clones, about 25% of them singletons. The sample comprised gamma-delta T cells. These receptors were taken from a human donor. It is not recorded whose cells these are; they may come from a transplant donor. The CDR3 runs from the conserved cysteine through the conserved F or W. The D gene is left open where the match is weak. Clone size is not always given. Where it is, it says once, few, many or a class for expanded clones.

>.|TRDJ3|TRDV3|large
TGTGCTGGATCCTGGGACACCCGACAGATGTTTTTC
CAGSWDTRQMFF
>TRDD3|TRDJ1|TRDV3|large
TGTGCCTTTTCCGCCGGGGCACTGGGGGATCCCGATAAACTCATCTTT
CAFSAGALGDPDKLIF
>TRDD3|TRDJ1|TRDV1|medium-sized
TGTGCTCTTGGGGTCACCCCCGAGGGGGGGGATACGCACACCGATAAACTCATCTTT
CALGVTPEGGDTHTDKLIF
>TRDD3|TRDJ1|TRDV1|few
TGTGCTCTTGGGGAAACCGCCCCCTGGGGGATACGCCGGGACGATAAACTCATCTTT
CALGETAPWGIRRDDKLIF
>TRDD3|TRDJ3|TRDV2|.
TGTGCCTGTGACACCGGCGTATTTGAGGACTGGGGGATTTCCTGGGACACCCGACAGATGTTTTTC
CACDTGVFEDWGISWDTRQMFF
>.|TRDJ1|TRDV2|medium-sized
TGTGCCTGTGACACTGGGGGGTACACCGATAAACTCATCTTT
CACDTGGYTDKLIF
>TRDD3|TRDJ1|TRDV3|.
TGTGCCTTTAACACCATCTGTACTGCCGGTACTGGGGATATAACAGGCGATAAACTCATCTTC
CAFNTICTAGTGDITGDKLIF
>.|TRDJ1|TRDV2|large
TGTGCCTGTGACACCGTCGCGTCTGTTCGATACAACATCCATAAACTCATCTTT
CACDTVASVRYNIHKLIF
>TRDD3|TRDJ1|TRDV1|.
TGTGCTCTTGGGGGCCATCCTCTCCGCTCCCCTACTCACTGGGGGTTCGGTCCGGATGATGCCGATAAACTCATCTTT
CALGGHPLRSPTHWGFGPDDADKLIF
>.|TRDJ1|TRDV1|few
TGTGCTCTTGGGGAAATTCGACCTACGTTGGGGCCCGTCTCCTTCCCTACCGATAAACTCATCTTT
CALGEIRPTLGPVSFPTDKLIF